This T cell receptor (beta chain) derives from a study of blood T cell repertoires in COVID-19. Study overall: Sites across the United States, Italy and Spain contributed samples from acute and convalescent COVID-19.

Source study methods: Reference gene primers were amplified, and this amplification served to estimate nucleated cell counts. Using immunoSEQ multiplex PCR, the repertoire was profiled, and TCRdb retains in-frame clones only, with some absent. V, J and clone size reflect that table, while D and trimming were determined from the DNA. The sample consists of fewer than 350,000 clones, approximately 81% of them appearing once. Recruitment covered roughly 22 US areas and drew participants whose ages spanned roughly 18 to 100 years. Participant-given clinical history determined each cohort assignment. The sequenced sample consisted of PBMCs or T cells enriched from blood (not recorded which). The sequence derives from a woman aged 50 to 65 who had recovered from COVID-19.

The CDR3 loop is CASSQVSAPTSGGQNNEQFF. The CDR3 region has the DNA TGCGCCAGCAGCCAAGTTTCGGCCCCCACTAGCGGGGGCCAGAACAATGAGCAGTTCTTC. This sequence joins TRBV4-1 and TRBJ2-1; 11 bases align to TRBD2. Germline V lookup: CDR1 MGHRA, CDR2 YSYEKL. J was trimmed by 5 bases and V by 1 base; bases with no gene match: 16. The CDR3 runs to 20 residues.